This TCR beta chain was documented in a study of CD8 T cells in ankylosing spondylitis (dated by TCRdb to the late 2010s). Study-level background: The study set out to find disease-linked TCR variants by profiling T cell receptor beta repertoires in ankylosing spondylitis patients and healthy donors. The whole study cohort included 85 to 120 healthy donors and 25 ankylosing spondylitis patients. Samples of peripheral blood were taken, and for ankylosing spondylitis patients, synovial fluid was collected as well. Paper-wide results and their limitations: In peripheral blood, the disease-linked clones were found at relatively low frequencies and had a CD8+ phenotype. A TCR beta motif of about 8 highly homologous amino acid variants appeared characteristic of blood from ankylosing spondylitis patients. According to the report, matched synovial fluid samples from ankylosing spondylitis patients were significantly enriched for the disease-linked clones. Some motif variants were previously reported in synovial fluid and blood of reactive arthritis patients, suggesting common disease-initiation mechanisms.

This clonotype was counted between two and nine times. Its antigen target is currently unknown. Base qualities are missing; no much larger clone stands one base away. Sequencing used an Illumina HiSeq 2500. TCR beta libraries were prepared by quantitative 5'-RACE with molecular barcodes. Processing in the source paper ran as follows. A new computational method, built on a probabilistic model of VDJ rearrangement, was used to identify disease-linked TCR variants. The public reads were quality trimmed at Q25 with fastp and then assembled into clones with MiXCR by TCRdb, keeping productive beta chains. Records with the same CDR3 protein are collapsed into one entry carrying the most frequent genes and DNA. The V and J calls follow TCRdb's processing rather than the paper's. This sample lists roughly 150,000 distinct CDR3 sequences; approximately 32% were detected once. The ten largest clones add up to around 6% of the sample.

CDR1 and CDR2, per the germline V gene (reference sequence), are LNHNV and YYDKDF. From V the trimming removes 3 bases and from J it removes 5 bases, while the gene matches leave 4 bases of the junction unaccounted for. From the cysteine up to the phenylalanine, the CDR3 has a length of 15 residues. CDR3 DNA is the only sequence kept; it has 45 bases, read in frame from the first base. For each ankylosing spondylitis patient, the synovial fluid sample was matched to a blood sample from that same patient. Sequenced sample: synovial fluid, either unsorted or a sorted T cell fraction (not recorded which). The rearranged segments are TRBV15 and TRBJ1-6, with 7 bases aligning to TRBD1. This sequence originates from a male donor with ankylosing spondylitis. This receptor carries the CDR3 CATSRWDRNNSPLHF. The DNA sequence reads TGTGCCACCAGCAGGTGGGACAGAAATAATTCACCCCTCCACTTT.